Here is one TCR beta chain with its context. The antigen it binds to is not known. Base qualities are not at hand, and no much larger clone is one base apart. Each collaborating institution followed its own protocols to collect whole blood in K2EDTA tubes. For TCRbeta analysis, collaborators shipped samples in one of three forms: frozen whole blood, isolated PBMCs, or DNA extracted from either of those sample types. TCRbeta CDR3 regions were amplified from genomic DNA using the immunoSEQ Assay, a bias-controlled multiplex PCR. The paper's processing steps were these. Nucleated cell counts per sample were estimated from amplification of reference gene primers within the assay. To quantify the absolute abundance of each unique TCRbeta CDR3 rearrangement, sequence reads were collapsed and filtered. For each sample, productive Simpson clonality was calculated by taking the square root of Simpson's diversity index across productive rearrangements. TCRdb provides this immuneACCESS table in a form limited to in-frame rearrangements. Some clones are lacking; in checked studies, under half of them reflect an unresolved V gene, and why the rest are absent is not known. V and J calls plus clone size are reproduced from that table; the DNA served to infer D and trimming. For this sample there are around 60,000 clones; 75% to 90% appear just once. Jointly, the top ten make up around 8% of the sample.

The data stem from a study of blood T cell repertoires in COVID-19 (dated by TCRdb to 2019 to 2021). For the study in its entirety: Samples from collaborators originated in the United States, Italy and Spain and spanned both the acute and convalescent phases of COVID-19. The prospective study material was composed of cDNA or gDNA derived from T cells, B-cell-depleted T cells, or PBMCs. The dataset comprised deeply sampled blood TCRbeta repertoires from subjects exposed to, actively infected with, or recovered from COVID-19. The repertoires were released in a freely available public database intended as a resource for research on the immune response to SARS-CoV-2. The samples were drawn from two sources: the first 160 participants of the ongoing ImmuneRACE study, and 950 to 1,500 subjects contributed by 6 global collaborators. Nearly every sample came with metadata listing a de-identified subject ID, COVID-19 status, age in years and sex. Where HLA class I and class II types were available, the types were taken from metadata supplied by the sample provider, not from assay-based typing. Points the paper makes about the study in general: How much clinical and demographic metadata was included differed by source and by participant, and the metadata was provided uncurated.

V and J lose 6 bases and 1 base, and a span of 7 bases separates them. The CDR3 spans 12 residues, from the cysteine through the phenylalanine. Only the CDR3 region is kept as DNA, spanning 36 bases read in frame from base 1. The germline V gene gives CDR1 as SQVTM and CDR2 as ANQGSEA. Rearrangement joined TRBV29-1 to TRBJ2-1; the D gene cannot be resolved reliably. The clonotype was recovered from a human donor with active COVID-19. The donor label of this sample is uncertain. The specimen sequenced was peripheral blood. The CDR3 loop reads CSVSRSYNEQFF. The DNA sequence is TGCAGCGTCTCGCGATCCTACAATGAGCAGTTCTTC.